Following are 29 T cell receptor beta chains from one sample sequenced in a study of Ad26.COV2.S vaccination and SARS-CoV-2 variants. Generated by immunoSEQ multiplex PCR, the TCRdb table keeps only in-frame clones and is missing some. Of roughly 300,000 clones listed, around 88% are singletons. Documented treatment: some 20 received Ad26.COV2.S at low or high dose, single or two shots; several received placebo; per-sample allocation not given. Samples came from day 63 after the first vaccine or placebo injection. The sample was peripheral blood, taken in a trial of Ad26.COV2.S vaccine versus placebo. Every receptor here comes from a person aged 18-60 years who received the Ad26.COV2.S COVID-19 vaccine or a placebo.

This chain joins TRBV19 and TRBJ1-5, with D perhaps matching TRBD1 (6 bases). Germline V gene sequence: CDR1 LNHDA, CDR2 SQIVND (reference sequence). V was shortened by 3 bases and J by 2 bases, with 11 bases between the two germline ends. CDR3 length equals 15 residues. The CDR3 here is CASSIRGGGNQPQHF. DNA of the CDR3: TGTGCCAGTAGTATCAGGGGAGGCGGCAATCAGCCCCAGCATTTT. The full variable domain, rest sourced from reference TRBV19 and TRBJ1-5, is DGGITQSPKYLFRKEGQNVTLSCEQNLNHDAMYWYRQDPGQGLRLIYYSQIVNDFQKGDIAEGYSVSREKKESFPLTVTSAQKNPTAFYLCASSIRGGGNQPQHFGDGTRLSIL.

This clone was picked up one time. CDR3 in amino acids: CASSLRTSGSRNEQFF. In DNA form, the CDR3 reads TGCGCCAGCAGCTTGAGGACTAGCGGGAGCCGGAATGAGCAGTTCTTC. V is TRBV5-1 and J is TRBJ2-1; 13 positions match TRBD2. Germline V gene sequence: CDR1 SGHRS, CDR2 YFSETQ. Losses at the gene ends were 1 base for V and 7 bases for J; bases not matched to a gene: 5. This CDR3 contains 16 residues. Filled out from reference TRBV5-1 and TRBJ2-1, the complete variable domain reads KAGVTQTPRYLIKTRGQQVTLSCSPISGHRSVSWYQQTPGQGLQFLFEYFSETQRNKGNFPGRFSGRQFSNSRSEMNVSTLELGDSALYLCASSLRTSGSRNEQFFGPGTRLTVL.

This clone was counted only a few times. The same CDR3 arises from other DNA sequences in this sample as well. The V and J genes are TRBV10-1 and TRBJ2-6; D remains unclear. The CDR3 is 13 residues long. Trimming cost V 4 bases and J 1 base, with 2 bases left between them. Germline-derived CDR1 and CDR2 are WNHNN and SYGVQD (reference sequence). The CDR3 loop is CASSGSGANVLTF. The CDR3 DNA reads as TGCGCCAGCAGTGGATCTGGGGCCAACGTCCTGACTTTC.

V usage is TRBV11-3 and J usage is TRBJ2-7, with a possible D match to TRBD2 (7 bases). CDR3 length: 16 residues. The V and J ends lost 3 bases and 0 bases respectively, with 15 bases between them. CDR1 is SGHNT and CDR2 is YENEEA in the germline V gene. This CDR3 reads CASSFRGGPSSYEQYF. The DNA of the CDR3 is TGTGCCAGCAGCTTCCGCGGGGGCCCGAGCTCCTACGAGCAGTACTTC.

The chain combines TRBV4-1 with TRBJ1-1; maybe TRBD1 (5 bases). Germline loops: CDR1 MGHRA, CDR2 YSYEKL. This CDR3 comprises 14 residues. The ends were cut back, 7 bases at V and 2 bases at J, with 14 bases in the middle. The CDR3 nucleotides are TGCGCCAGCACACAAAGCCAGGGAAACACTGAAGCTTTCTTT. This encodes CASTQSQGNTEAFF.

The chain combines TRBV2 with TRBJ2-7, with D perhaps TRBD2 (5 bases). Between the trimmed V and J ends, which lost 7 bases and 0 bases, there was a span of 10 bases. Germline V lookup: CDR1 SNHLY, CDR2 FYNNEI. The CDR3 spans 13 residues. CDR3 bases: TGTGCCAGCATGGGGAGTTACTCCTACGAGCAGTACTTC. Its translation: CASMGSYSYEQYF.

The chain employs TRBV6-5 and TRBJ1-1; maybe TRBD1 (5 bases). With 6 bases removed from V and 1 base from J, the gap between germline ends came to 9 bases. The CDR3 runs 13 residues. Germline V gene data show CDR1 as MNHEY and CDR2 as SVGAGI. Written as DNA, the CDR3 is TGTGCCAGCAGCGACGGACAGAACACTGAAGCTTTCTTT. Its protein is CASSDGQNTEAFF.

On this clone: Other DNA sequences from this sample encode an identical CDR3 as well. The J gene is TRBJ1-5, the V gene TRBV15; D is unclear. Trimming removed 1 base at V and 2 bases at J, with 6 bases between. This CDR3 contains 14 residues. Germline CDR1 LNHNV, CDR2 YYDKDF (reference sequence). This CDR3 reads CATSRVGGNQPQHF. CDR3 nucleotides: TGTGCCACCAGCAGAGTTGGCGGCAATCAGCCCCAGCATTTT. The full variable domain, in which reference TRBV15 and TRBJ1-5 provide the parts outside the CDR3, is DAMVIQNPRYQVTQFGKPVTLSCSQTLNHNVMYWYQQKSSQAPKLLFHYYDKDFNNEADTPDNFQSRRPNTSFCFLDIRSPGLGDTAMYLCATSRVGGNQPQHFGDGTRLSIL.

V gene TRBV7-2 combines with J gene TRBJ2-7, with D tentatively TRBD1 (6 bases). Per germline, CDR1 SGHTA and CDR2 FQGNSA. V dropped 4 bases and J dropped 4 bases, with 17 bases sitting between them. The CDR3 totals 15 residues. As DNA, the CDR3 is TGTGCCAGCAGCTCACGAACAGGGTATGGTTACGAGCAGTACTTC. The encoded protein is CASSSRTGYGYEQYF.

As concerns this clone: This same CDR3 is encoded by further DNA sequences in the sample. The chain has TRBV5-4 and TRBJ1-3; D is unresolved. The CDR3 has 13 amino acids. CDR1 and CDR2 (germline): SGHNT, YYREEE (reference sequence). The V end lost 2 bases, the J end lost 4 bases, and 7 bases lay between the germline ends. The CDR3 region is CASSFYGGNTIYF. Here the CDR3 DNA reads TGTGCCAGCAGCTTTTATGGAGGAAACACCATATATTTT.

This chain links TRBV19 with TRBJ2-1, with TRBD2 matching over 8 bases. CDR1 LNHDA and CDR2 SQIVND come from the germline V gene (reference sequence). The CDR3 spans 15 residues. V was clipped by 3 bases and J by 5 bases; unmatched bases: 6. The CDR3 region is CASSISWRGDNEQFF. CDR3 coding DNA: TGTGCCAGTAGTATTTCATGGCGGGGGGACAATGAGCAGTTCTTC.

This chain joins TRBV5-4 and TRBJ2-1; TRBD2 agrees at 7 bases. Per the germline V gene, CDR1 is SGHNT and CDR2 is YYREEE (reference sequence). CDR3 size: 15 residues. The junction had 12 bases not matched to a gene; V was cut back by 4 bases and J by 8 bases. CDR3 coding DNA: TGTGCCAGCAGCGACTCGGGACTAATGGTCTATGAGCAGTTCTTC. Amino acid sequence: CASSDSGLMVYEQFF.

The CDR3 region has the DNA TGTGCCAGTAGCACAGGGGTTCCCAAAAACCAATACAATGAGCAGTTCTTC. Amino acid sequence: CASSTGVPKNQYNEQFF. V gene TRBV19 combines with J gene TRBJ2-1; 7 positions agree with TRBD1. In germline, CDR1 is LNHDA, CDR2 SQIVND (reference sequence). The CDR3 totals 17 residues. The trim removed 6 bases at V and 4 bases at J, leaving 15 bases unmatched.

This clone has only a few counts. The CDR3 DNA reads as TGTGCCAGCCTTCTCCTTGGGACAGGGCATAGCTACACCTTC. Its protein is CASLLLGTGHSYTF. This chain links TRBV6-5 with TRBJ1-2; 9 nucleotides agree with TRBD1. The CDR3 length is 14 residues. Germline assignment: CDR1 MNHEY and CDR2 SVGAGI. V trimming: 8 bases; J trimming: 9 bases; junction bases outside the gene matches: 13.

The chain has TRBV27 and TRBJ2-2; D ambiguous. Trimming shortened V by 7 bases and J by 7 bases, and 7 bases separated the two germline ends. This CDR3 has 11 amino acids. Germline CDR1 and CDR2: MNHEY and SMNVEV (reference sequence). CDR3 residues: CASTQRGELFF. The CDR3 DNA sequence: TGTGCCAGCACCCAACGCGGGGAGCTGTTTTTT.

CDR3 in DNA: TGTGCCAGCAGCCGGGACAGGGTCCGAGAGACCCAGTACTTC. Translation gives CASSRDRVRETQYF. The chain uses TRBV9 and TRBJ2-5; 9 nucleotides match TRBD1. The CDR3 has 14 residues. CDR1 and CDR2 (germline): SGDLS, YYNGEE. V gave up 4 bases and J gave up 4 bases; unmatched junction bases: 5.

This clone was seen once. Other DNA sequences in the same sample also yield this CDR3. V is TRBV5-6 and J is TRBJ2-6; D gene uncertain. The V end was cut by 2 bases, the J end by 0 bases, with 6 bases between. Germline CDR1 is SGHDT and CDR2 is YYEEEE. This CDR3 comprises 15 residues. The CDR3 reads CASSLKVSGANVLTF. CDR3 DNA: TGTGCCAGCAGCTTAAAAGTCTCTGGGGCCAACGTCCTGACTTTC.

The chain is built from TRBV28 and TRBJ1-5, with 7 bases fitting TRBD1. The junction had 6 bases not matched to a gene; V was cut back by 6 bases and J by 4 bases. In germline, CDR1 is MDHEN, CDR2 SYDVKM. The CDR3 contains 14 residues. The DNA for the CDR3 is TGTGCCAGCAGCCGAGGGGGCGGGAATCAGCCCCAGCATTTT. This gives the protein CASSRGGGNQPQHF. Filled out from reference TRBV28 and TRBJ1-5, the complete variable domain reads DVKVTQSSRYLVKRTGEKVFLECVQDMDHENMFWYRQDPGLGLRLIYFSYDVKMKEKGDIPEGYSVSREKKERFSLILESASTNQTSMYLCASSRGGGNQPQHFGDGTRLSIL.

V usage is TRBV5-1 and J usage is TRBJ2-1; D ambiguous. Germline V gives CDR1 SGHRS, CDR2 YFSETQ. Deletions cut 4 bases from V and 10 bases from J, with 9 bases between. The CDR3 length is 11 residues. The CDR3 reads CASSLREEQFF. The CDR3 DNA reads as TGCGCCAGCAGCCTGCGAGAGGAGCAGTTCTTC.

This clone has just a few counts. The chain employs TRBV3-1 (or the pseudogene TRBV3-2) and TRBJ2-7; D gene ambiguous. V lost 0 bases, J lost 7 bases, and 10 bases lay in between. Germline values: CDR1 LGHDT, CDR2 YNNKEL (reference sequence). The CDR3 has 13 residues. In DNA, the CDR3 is TGTGCCAGCAGCCAAGAGATGCAGGCAGAGCAGTACTTC. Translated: CASSQEMQAEQYF.

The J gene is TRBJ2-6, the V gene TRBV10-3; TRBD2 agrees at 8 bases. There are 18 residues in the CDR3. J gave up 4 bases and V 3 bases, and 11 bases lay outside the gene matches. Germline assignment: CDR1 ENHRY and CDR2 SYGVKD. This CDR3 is CAISDSSGTSPGANVLTF. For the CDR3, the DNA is TGTGCCATCAGTGATTCATCCGGGACTAGTCCCGGGGCCAACGTCCTGACTTTC.

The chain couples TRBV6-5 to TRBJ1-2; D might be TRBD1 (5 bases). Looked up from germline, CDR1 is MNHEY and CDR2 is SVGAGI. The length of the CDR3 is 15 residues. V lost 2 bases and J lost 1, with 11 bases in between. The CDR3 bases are TGTGCCAGCAGTTACGGGGGTCTCCTTAACTATGGCTACACCTTC. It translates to CASSYGGLLNYGYTF.

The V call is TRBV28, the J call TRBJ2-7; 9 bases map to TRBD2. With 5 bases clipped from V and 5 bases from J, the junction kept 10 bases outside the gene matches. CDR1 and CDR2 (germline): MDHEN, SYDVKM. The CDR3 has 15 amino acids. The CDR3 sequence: CASSPALAGINEQYF. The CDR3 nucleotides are TGTGCCAGCAGTCCCGCGCTAGCGGGAATAAACGAGCAGTACTTC.

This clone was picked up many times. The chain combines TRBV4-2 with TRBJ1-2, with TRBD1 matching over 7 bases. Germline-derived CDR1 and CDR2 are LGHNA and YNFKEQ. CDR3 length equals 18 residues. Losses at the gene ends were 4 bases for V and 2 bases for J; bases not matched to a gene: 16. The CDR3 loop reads CASSPQGTVVQGNYGYTF. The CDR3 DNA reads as TGTGCCAGCAGCCCCCAAGGGACAGTAGTACAGGGAAACTATGGCTACACCTTC.

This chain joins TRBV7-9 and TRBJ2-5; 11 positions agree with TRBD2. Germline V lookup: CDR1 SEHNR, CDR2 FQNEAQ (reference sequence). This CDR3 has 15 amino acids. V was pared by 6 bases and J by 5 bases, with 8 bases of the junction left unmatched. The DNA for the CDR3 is TGTGCCAGCAGAGGTAGCGGGGGGGCCTCGGAGACCCAGTACTTC. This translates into CASRGSGGASETQYF.

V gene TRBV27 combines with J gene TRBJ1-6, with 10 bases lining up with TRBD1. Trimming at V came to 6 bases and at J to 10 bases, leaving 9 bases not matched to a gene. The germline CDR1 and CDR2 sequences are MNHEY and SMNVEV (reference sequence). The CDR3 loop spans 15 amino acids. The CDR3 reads CASRRDRDRGSPLHF. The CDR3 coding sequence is TGTGCCAGCAGGCGTGACCGGGACAGGGGCTCACCCCTCCACTTT.

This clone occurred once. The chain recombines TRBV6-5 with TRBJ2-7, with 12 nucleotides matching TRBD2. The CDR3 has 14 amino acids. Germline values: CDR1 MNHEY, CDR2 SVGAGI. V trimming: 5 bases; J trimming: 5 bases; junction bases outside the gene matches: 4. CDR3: CASSRTSGVHEQYF. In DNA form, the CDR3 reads TGTGCCAGCAGTCGGACTAGCGGGGTTCACGAGCAGTACTTC.

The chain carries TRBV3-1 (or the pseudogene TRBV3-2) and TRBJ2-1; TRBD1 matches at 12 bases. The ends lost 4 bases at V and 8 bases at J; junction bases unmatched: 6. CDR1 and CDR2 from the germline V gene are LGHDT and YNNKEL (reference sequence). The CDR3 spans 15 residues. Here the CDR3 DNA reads TGTGCCAGCAGCCGGGGACAGGGGGCTCTCCATGAGCAGTTCTTC. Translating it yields CASSRGQGALHEQFF.

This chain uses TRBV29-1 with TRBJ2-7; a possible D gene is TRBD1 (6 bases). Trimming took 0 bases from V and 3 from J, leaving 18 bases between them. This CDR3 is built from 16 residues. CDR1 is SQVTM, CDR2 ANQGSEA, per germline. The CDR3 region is CSVEEMTGPADYEQYF. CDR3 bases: TGCAGCGTTGAAGAGATGACAGGTCCTGCGGACTACGAGCAGTACTTC.